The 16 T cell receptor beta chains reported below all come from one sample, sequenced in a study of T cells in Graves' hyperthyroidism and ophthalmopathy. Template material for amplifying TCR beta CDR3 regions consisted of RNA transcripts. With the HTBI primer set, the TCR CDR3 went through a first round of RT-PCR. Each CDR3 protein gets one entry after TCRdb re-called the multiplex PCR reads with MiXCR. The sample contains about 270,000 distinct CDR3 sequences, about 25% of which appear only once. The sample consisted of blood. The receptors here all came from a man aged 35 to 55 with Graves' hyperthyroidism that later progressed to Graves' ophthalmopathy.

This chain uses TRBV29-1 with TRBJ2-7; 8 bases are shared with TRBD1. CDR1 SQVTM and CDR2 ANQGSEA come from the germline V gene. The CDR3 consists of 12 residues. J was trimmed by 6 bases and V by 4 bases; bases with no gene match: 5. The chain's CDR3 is CSVVLQGGEQYF. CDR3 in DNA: TGCAGCGTTGTCTTACAGGGGGGCGAGCAGTACTTC.

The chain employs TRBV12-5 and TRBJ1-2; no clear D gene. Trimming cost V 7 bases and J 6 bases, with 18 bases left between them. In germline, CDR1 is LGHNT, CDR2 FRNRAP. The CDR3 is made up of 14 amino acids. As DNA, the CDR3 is TGTGCTAGTGCCGAACCGGCCTCGTTGGATGGCTACACCTTC. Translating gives CASAEPASLDGYTF. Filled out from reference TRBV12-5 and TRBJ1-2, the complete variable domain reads DARVTQTPRHKVTEMGQEVTMRCQPILGHNTVFWYRQTMMQGLELLAYFRNRAPLDDSGMPKDRFSAEMPDATLATLKIQPSEPRDSAVYFCASAEPASLDGYTFGSGTRLTVV.

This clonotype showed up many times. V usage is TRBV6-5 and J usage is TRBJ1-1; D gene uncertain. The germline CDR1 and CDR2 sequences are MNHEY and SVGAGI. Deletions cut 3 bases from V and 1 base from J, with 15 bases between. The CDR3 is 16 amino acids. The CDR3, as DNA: TGTGCCAGCAGTTATAGCATTTCTAGGAGGAACACTGAAGCTTTCTTT. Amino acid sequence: CASSYSISRRNTEAFF.

CDR3 residues: CASNDTPNQPQHF. The CDR3 nucleotides are TGTGCCAGCAATGACACCCCGAATCAGCCCCAGCATTTT. This chain uses TRBV19 with TRBJ1-5; D remains ambiguous. Germline V gives CDR1 LNHDA, CDR2 SQIVND (reference sequence). CDR3 length: 13 amino acids. The V end lost 9 bases, the J end lost 4 bases, and 13 bases lay between the germline ends.

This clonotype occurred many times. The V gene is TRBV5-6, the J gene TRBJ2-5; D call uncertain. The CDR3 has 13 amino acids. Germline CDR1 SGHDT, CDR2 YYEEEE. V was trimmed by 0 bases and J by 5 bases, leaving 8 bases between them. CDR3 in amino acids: CASSLGGWETQYF. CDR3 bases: TGTGCCAGCAGCTTGGGGGGATGGGAGACCCAGTACTTC.

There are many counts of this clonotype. The CDR3 spells CAIASQGTEAFF. CDR3 coding DNA: TGTGCCATCGCCAGCCAGGGCACTGAAGCTTTCTTT. V is TRBV10-3 and J is TRBJ1-1, with a weak D call TRBD1 (5 bases). The CDR3 is 12 residues long. Germline V lookup: CDR1 ENHRY, CDR2 SYGVKD. V was cut by 8 bases and J by 4 bases, with 11 bases left in between.

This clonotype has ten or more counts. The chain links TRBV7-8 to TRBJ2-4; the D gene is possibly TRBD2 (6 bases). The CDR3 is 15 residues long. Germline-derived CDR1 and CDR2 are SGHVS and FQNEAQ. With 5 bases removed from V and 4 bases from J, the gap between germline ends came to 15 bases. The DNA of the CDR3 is TGTGCCAGCAGCAGACACGGGACTGAGAAAAACATTCAGTACTTC. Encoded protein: CASSRHGTEKNIQYF. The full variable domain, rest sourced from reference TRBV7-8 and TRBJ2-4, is GAGVSQSPRYKVAKRGQDVALRCDPISGHVSLFWYQQALGQGPEFLTYFQNEAQLDKSGLPSDRFFAERPEGSVSTLKIQRTQQEDSAVYLCASSRHGTEKNIQYFGAGTRLSVL.

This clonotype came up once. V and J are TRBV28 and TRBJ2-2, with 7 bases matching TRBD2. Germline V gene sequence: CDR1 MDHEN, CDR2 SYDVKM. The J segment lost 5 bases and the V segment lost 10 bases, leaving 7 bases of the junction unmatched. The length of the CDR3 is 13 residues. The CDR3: CATQGEGTGELFF. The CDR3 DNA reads TGTGCCACCCAAGGGGAGGGGACCGGGGAGCTGTTTTTT. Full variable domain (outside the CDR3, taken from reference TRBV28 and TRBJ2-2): DVKVTQSSRYLVKRTGEKVFLECVQDMDHENMFWYRQDPGLGLRLIYFSYDVKMKEKGDIPEGYSVSREKKERFSLILESASTNQTSMYLCATQGEGTGELFFGEGSRLTVL.

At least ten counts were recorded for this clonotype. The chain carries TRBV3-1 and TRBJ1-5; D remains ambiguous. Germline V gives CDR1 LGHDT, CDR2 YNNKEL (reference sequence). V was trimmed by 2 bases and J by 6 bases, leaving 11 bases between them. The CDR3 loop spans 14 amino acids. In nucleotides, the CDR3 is TGTGCCAGCAGCCAATTGTCAGGCAGTCAGCCCCAGCATTTT. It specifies CASSQLSGSQPQHF.

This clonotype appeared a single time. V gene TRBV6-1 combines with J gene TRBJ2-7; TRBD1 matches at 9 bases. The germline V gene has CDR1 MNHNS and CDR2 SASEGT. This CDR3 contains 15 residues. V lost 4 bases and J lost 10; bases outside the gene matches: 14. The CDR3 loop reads CASSVLGQGILGQYF. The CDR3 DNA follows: TGTGCCAGCAGTGTTTTAGGACAGGGGATCTTGGGTCAGTACTTC.

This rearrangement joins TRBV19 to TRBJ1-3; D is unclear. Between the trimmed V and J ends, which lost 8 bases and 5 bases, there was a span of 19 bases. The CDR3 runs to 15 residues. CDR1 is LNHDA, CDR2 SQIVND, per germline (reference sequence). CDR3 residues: CASAPTPTQRNTIYF. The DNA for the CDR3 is TGTGCCAGTGCCCCTACACCAACCCAAAGAAACACCATATATTTT. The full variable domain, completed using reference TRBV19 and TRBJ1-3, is DGGITQSPKYLFRKEGQNVTLSCEQNLNHDAMYWYRQDPGQGLRLIYYSQIVNDFQKGDIAEGYSVSREKKESFPLTVTSAQKNPTAFYLCASAPTPTQRNTIYFGEGSWLTVV.

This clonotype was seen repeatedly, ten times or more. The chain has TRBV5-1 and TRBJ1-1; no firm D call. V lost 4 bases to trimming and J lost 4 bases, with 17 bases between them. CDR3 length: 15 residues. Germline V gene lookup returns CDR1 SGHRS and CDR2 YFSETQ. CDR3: CASSQTWWQPTEAFF. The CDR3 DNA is TGCGCCAGCAGCCAGACCTGGTGGCAGCCCACTGAAGCTTTCTTT.

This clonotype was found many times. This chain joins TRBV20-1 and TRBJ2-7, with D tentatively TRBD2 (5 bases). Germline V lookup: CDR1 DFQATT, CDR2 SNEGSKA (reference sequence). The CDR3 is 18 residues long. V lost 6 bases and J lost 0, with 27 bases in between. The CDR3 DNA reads TGCAGTGCCCCGGGGATAGCGTCTAGGGCAGGACCCTCCTACGAGCAGTACTTC. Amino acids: CSAPGIASRAGPSYEQYF.

CDR3 region: CSGRQGADYGYTF. The CDR3 nucleotides read TGCAGCGGCCGACAGGGGGCCGACTATGGCTACACCTTC. This sequence joins TRBV29-1 and TRBJ1-2; 10 bases match TRBD1. This CDR3 has 13 amino acids. V lost 7 bases to trimming and J lost 3 bases; unmatched junction nucleotides: 5. CDR1 and CDR2 from the germline V gene are SQVTM and ANQGSEA.

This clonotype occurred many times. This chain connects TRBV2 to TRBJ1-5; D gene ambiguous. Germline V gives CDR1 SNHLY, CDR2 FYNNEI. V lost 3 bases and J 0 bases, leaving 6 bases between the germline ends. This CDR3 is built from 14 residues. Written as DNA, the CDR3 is TGTGCCAGCAGTGACACCTATAGCAATCAGCCCCAGCATTTT. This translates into CASSDTYSNQPQHF.

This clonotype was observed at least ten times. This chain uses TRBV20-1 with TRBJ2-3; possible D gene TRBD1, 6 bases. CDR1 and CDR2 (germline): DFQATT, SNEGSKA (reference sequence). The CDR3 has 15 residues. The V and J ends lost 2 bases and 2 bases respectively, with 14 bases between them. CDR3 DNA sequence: TGCAGTGCTAGATCGGTACAGGGCGACACAGATACGCAGTATTTT. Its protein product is CSARSVQGDTDTQYF.